Below are 23 T cell receptor beta chains sequenced from a single sample in a study of T cell responses to AZD1222 COVID-19 vaccine. The assay was immunoSEQ multiplex PCR, and TCRdb's table has in-frame clones only and misses some. The sample holds some 22,000 clones, less than 85% seen once. Material: peripheral blood, obtained on day 0 of AZD1222 vaccination. The receptors stem from an adult in good health.

The rearrangement links TRBV7-9 to TRBJ1-1, with D uncertain. This CDR3 contains 14 residues. Per the germline V gene, CDR1 is SEHNR and CDR2 is FQNEAQ (reference sequence). V was shortened by 5 bases and J by 0 bases, with 10 bases between the two germline ends. CDR3 nucleotides: TGTGCCAGCAGCGAGGGCAGGTTGAACACTGAAGCTTTCTTT. It codes for CASSEGRLNTEAFF.

This CDR3 reads CASSQEYSNYNEQFF. CDR3 DNA: TGCGCCAGCAGCCAAGAGTACTCTAACTACAATGAGCAGTTCTTC. The V call is TRBV4-1, the J call TRBJ2-1; D unresolved. Trimming pared 0 bases from V and 3 bases from J, leaving 9 bases between. The CDR3 contains 15 residues. Germline V CDR1 and CDR2: MGHRA, YSYEKL.

The chain combines TRBV19 with TRBJ2-7, with D possibly TRBD1 on 5 matching bases. This CDR3 spans 11 amino acids. With 5 bases removed from V and 3 bases from J, the gap between germline ends came to 5 bases. Germline CDR1 LNHDA, CDR2 SQIVND (reference sequence). The CDR3 region has the DNA TGTGCCAGTAGTCAGGGCTACGAGCAGTACTTC. Encoded protein: CASSQGYEQYF.

The gene calls are TRBV19 and TRBJ2-3, with D uncertain. Trimming took 5 bases from V and 6 from J, leaving 12 bases between them. The CDR3 has 13 residues. Germline V gene sequence: CDR1 LNHDA, CDR2 SQIVND (reference sequence). CDR3 amino acids: CASSPRYSDTQYF. CDR3 in DNA: TGTGCCAGTAGTCCGAGATATTCGGATACGCAGTATTTT.

The rearrangement links TRBV4-2 to TRBJ1-6; D is perhaps TRBD1 (6 bases). Germline V CDR1 and CDR2: LGHNA, YNFKEQ. CDR3 size: 19 residues. Trimming removed 4 bases from V and 0 bases from J, with 19 bases in between. The CDR3 sequence: CASSPRWGAVSSYNSPLHF. The DNA of the CDR3 is TGTGCCAGCAGCCCCCGATGGGGGGCAGTCAGCTCCTATAATTCACCCCTCCACTTT.

The chain joins TRBV7-6 to TRBJ2-1, with 10 bases matching TRBD2. From germline, CDR1 is SGHVS and CDR2 FNYEAQ. The CDR3 spans 16 residues. The ends lost 5 bases at V and 3 bases at J; junction bases unmatched: 7. The CDR3 region is CASSDPSGSLYNEQFF. CDR3 nucleotides: TGTGCCAGCAGCGACCCTAGCGGGAGTCTCTACAATGAGCAGTTCTTC.

The CDR3 protein is CASMGGDYEQYF. The CDR3 bases are TGTGCCAGCATGGGAGGGGACTACGAGCAGTACTTC. V usage is TRBV5-4 and J usage is TRBJ2-7, with 7 bases lining up with TRBD2. The V segment lost 6 bases and the J segment 3 bases; nucleotides outside the gene matches: 3. CDR3 length equals 12 residues. Germline assignment: CDR1 SGHNT and CDR2 YYREEE (reference sequence).

The genes are TRBV7-9 and TRBJ2-7; D unresolved. The V gene lost 4 bases and the J gene lost 1 base, with 5 bases spanning the gap. Germline CDR1 SEHNR, CDR2 FQNEAQ (reference sequence). This CDR3 has 12 residues. The CDR3 coding sequence is TGTGCCAGCAGCTCTTTTTCCTACGAGCAGTACTTC. It specifies CASSSFSYEQYF.

The chain uses TRBV6-5 and TRBJ2-1, with TRBD2 matching over 7 bases. The CDR3 sequence is 16 residues long. V was clipped by 2 bases and J by 5 bases; unmatched bases: 9. Germline assignment: CDR1 MNHEY and CDR2 SVGAGI. This chain's CDR3 is CASSYLPRENDNEQFF. As DNA, the CDR3 is TGTGCCAGCAGTTACCTCCCGCGGGAGAATGACAATGAGCAGTTCTTC.

The V gene is TRBV10-1, the J gene TRBJ1-4; D remains ambiguous. The germline gives CDR1 WNHNN, CDR2 SYGVQD (reference sequence). V was pared by 3 bases and J by 8 bases, with 10 bases between. This CDR3 has 13 residues. In DNA form, the CDR3 reads TGCGCCAGCAGTGATGCCCTGGGCGAAAAACTGTTTTTT. Protein product: CASSDALGEKLFF.

The chain joins TRBV7-6 to TRBJ2-5; 8 bases match TRBD2. This CDR3 region has 15 residues. Trimming removed 1 base from V and 5 bases from J; junction bases left unmatched: 6. Germline loops: CDR1 SGHVS, CDR2 FNYEAQ. This CDR3 is CASSLGGGQGETQYF. The CDR3 DNA is TGTGCCAGCAGCTTAGGCGGGGGGCAGGGGGAGACCCAGTACTTC.

This clone has just a few counts. The rearrangement uses TRBV10-3 and TRBJ1-2; weak D call: TRBD1 (6 bases). Germline V lookup: CDR1 ENHRY, CDR2 SYGVKD. The CDR3 has 19 amino acids. Trimming cost V 2 bases and J 6 bases, with 28 bases left between them. The CDR3: CAISELKRTAAMEGDGYTF. CDR3 sequence (DNA): TGTGCCATCAGTGAGCTAAAAAGGACAGCAGCTATGGAGGGTGATGGCTACACCTTC.

This chain uses TRBV20-1 with TRBJ2-7, with D uncertain. This CDR3 has 9 residues. V was shortened by 3 bases and J by 4 bases, with 1 base between the two germline ends. CDR1 and CDR2 (germline): DFQATT, SNEGSKA (reference sequence). CDR3 bases: TGCAGTGCTAGTTACGAGCAGTACTTC. Protein sequence: CSASYEQYF.

This chain links TRBV5-1 with TRBJ1-3; D ambiguous. The CDR3 is made up of 15 amino acids. The germline V gene has CDR1 SGHRS and CDR2 YFSETQ. V lost 0 bases and J 2 bases, leaving 9 bases between the germline ends. CDR3 DNA sequence: TGCGCCAGCAGCTTGGGGGATTCGACTGGAAACACCATATATTTT. It translates to CASSLGDSTGNTIYF.

V usage is TRBV6-2 or TRBV6-3 and J usage is TRBJ2-3, with 10 bases fitting TRBD2. CDR3 size: 14 residues. Germline trimming cut 3 bases from V and 6 bases from J; bases unmatched to any gene: 3. The V gene's germline CDR1 is MNHEY and CDR2 SVGEGT. CDR3 coding DNA: TGTGCCAGCAGTTATGGAGCGGGAGGGGATACGCAGTATTTT. Its protein is CASSYGAGGDTQYF.

The chain carries TRBV2 and TRBJ2-1, with 8 bases identical to TRBD2. The V gene's germline CDR1 is SNHLY and CDR2 FYNNEI. V was clipped by 7 bases and J by 4 bases; unmatched bases: 3. The CDR3 has 13 amino acids. CDR3 nucleotides: TGTGCCAGCAACCGGGAGGGTTACAATGAGCAGTTCTTC. It encodes CASNREGYNEQFF. Variable domain in full (rest from reference TRBV2 and TRBJ2-1): EPEVTQTPSHQVTQMGQEVILRCVPISNHLYFYWYRQILGQKVEFLVSFYNNEISEKSEIFDDQFSVERPDGSNFTLKIRSTKLEDSAMYFCASNREGYNEQFFGPGTRLTVL.

The V and J genes are TRBV15 and TRBJ2-7, with unresolved D. The V end lost 3 bases, the J end lost 0 bases, and 6 bases lay between the germline ends. The CDR3 totals 13 residues. Germline CDR1 LNHNV, CDR2 YYDKDF (reference sequence). The CDR3 region is CATSSSGSYEQYF. In DNA, the CDR3 is TGTGCCACCAGCAGTTCTGGCTCCTACGAGCAGTACTTC. The full variable domain, with the rest looked up from reference TRBV15 and TRBJ2-7, is DAMVIQNPRYQVTQFGKPVTLSCSQTLNHNVMYWYQQKSSQAPKLLFHYYDKDFNNEADTPDNFQSRRPNTSFCFLDIRSPGLGDTAMYLCATSSSGSYEQYFGPGTRLTVT.

This clone has a single count. V gene TRBV3-1 (or the pseudogene TRBV3-2) combines with J gene TRBJ2-7, with TRBD2 matching 7 bases. CDR1 is LGHDT, CDR2 YNNKEL, per germline (reference sequence). The V and J ends lost 4 bases and 12 bases, in that order; junction bases with no gene match: 12. The length of the CDR3 is 13 residues. The CDR3 nucleotides are TGTGCCAGCAGCCTGTACGGGGAGGGGCCGCGGTACTTC. Protein: CASSLYGEGPRYF.

J is TRBJ1-1 and V is TRBV7-9, with 7 bases fitting TRBD1. The CDR3 totals 14 residues. V lost 6 bases and J lost 1; bases outside the gene matches: 5. Germline-derived CDR1 and CDR2 are SEHNR and FQNEAQ (reference sequence). The CDR3 protein is CASRWDRSNTEAFF. The CDR3 DNA reads TGTGCCAGCAGATGGGACAGATCGAACACTGAAGCTTTCTTT.

V gene TRBV9 combines with J gene TRBJ2-6; weak D call: TRBD2 (5 bases). Per the germline V gene, CDR1 is SGDLS and CDR2 is YYNGEE. V was cut by 4 bases and J by 2 bases, with 10 bases left in between. The CDR3 totals 15 residues. This CDR3 reads CASSPEEAGANVLTF. CDR3 nucleotide sequence: TGTGCCAGCAGCCCGGAGGAAGCTGGGGCCAACGTCCTGACTTTC.

The rearrangement joins TRBV28 to TRBJ1-1; tentative D call: TRBD1 (6 bases). Germline CDR1 reads MDHEN; CDR2 reads SYDVKM. The CDR3 is 14 amino acids. V shed 5 bases and J shed 3 bases, with 13 bases lying between them. CDR3: CASSPGDTYTEAFF. CDR3 DNA: TGTGCCAGCAGTCCGGGGGACACCTACACTGAAGCTTTCTTT.

The rearrangement uses TRBV28 and TRBJ1-5; D might be TRBD1 (6 bases). V lost 2 bases and J 0 bases, leaving 8 bases between the germline ends. The CDR3 loop spans 15 amino acids. Looked up from germline, CDR1 is MDHEN and CDR2 is SYDVKM. CDR3 sequence reads: CASSLPRGSNQPQHF. The CDR3 coding sequence is TGTGCCAGCAGTTTACCCAGGGGTAGCAATCAGCCCCAGCATTTT. Filled out from reference TRBV28 and TRBJ1-5, the complete variable domain reads DVKVTQSSRYLVKRTGEKVFLECVQDMDHENMFWYRQDPGLGLRLIYFSYDVKMKEKGDIPEGYSVSREKKERFSLILESASTNQTSMYLCASSLPRGSNQPQHFGDGTRLSIL.

The chain is built from TRBV18 and TRBJ1-4; D gene uncertain. The CDR3 has 13 residues. V was trimmed by 2 bases and J by 7 bases, leaving 8 bases between them. Germline V gene sequence: CDR1 KGHSH, CDR2 LQKENI. CDR3 coding DNA: TGTGCCAGCTCACCAGGGCGGGGTGAAAAACTGTTTTTT. Translating it yields CASSPGRGEKLFF. Variable domain in full (rest from reference TRBV18 and TRBJ1-4): NAGVMQNPRHLVRRRGQEARLRCSPMKGHSHVYWYRQLPEEGLKFMVYLQKENIIDESGMPKERFSAEFPKEGPSILRIQQVVRGDSAAYFCASSPGRGEKLFFGSGTQLSVL.